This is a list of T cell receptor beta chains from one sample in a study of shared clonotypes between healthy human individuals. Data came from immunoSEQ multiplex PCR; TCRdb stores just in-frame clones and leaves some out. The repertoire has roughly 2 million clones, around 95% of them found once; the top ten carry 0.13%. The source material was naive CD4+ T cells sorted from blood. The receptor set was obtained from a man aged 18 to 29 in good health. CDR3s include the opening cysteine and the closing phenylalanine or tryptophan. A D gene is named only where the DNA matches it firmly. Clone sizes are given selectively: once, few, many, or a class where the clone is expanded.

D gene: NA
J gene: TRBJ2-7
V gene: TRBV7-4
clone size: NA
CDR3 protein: CASSLRFWRRDYEQYF
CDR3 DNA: TGTGCCAGCAGCTTAAGATTTTGGCGCAGGGACTACGAGCAGTACTTC

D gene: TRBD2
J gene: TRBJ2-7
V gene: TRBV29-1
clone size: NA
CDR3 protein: CSVRGEGSGYEQYF
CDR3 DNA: TGCAGCGTCCGGGGGGAGGGATCGGGCTACGAGCAGTACTTC

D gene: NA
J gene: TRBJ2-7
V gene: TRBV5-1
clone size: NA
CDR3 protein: CASSLGQVVDEQYF
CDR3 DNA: TGCGCCAGCAGCTTGGGACAGGTGGTTGACGAGCAGTACTTC

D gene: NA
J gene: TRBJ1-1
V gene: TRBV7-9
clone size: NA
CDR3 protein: CASSLGAGTNTEAFF
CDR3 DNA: TGTGCCAGCAGCTTAGGGGCAGGAACGAACACTGAAGCTTTCTTT

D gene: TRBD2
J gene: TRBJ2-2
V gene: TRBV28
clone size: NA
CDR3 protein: CASSLGAAGLTGELFF
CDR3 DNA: TGTGCCAGCAGTTTAGGTGCAGCGGGGCTCACCGGGGAGCTGTTTTTT

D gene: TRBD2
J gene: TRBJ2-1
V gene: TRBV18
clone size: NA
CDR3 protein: CASSPNLAEEQFF
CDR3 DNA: TGTGCCAGCTCACCAAATCTAGCGGAAGAGCAGTTCTTC

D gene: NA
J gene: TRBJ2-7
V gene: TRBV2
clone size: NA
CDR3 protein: CASSVTESYEQYF
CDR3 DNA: TGTGCCAGCAGTGTCACGGAATCCTACGAGCAGTACTTC

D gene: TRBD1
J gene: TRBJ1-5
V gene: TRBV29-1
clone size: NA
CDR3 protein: CSVGDRDQPQHF
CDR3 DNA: TGCAGCGTTGGGGACAGGGATCAGCCCCAGCATTTT

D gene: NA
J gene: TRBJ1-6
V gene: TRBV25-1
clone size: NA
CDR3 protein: CATSLIGQNSPLHF
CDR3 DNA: TGTGCCACCTCTCTAATCGGACAAAATTCACCCCTCCACTTT

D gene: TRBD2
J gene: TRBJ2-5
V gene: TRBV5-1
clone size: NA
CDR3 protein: CASSLGAGGPETQYF
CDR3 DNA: TGCGCCAGCAGCTTGGGAGCGGGAGGGCCGGAGACCCAGTACTTC

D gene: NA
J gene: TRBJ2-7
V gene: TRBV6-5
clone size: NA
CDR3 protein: CASSYSGQSYEQYF
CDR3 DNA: TGTGCCAGCAGTTACTCCGGACAGTCCTACGAGCAGTACTTC

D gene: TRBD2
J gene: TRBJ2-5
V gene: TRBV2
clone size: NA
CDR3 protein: CASRGREGYQETQYF
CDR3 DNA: TGTGCCAGCAGAGGGCGGGAGGGGTACCAAGAGACCCAGTACTTC

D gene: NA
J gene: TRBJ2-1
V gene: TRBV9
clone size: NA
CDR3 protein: CASSARAFEQFF
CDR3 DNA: TGTGCCAGCAGCGCGAGGGCATTTGAGCAGTTCTTC

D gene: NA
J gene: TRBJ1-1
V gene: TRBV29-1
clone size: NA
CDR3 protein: CSVGKTVNTEAFF
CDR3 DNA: TGCAGCGTGGGGAAGACAGTGAACACTGAAGCTTTCTTT

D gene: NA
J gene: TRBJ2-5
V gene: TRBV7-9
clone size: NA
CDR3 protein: CASSLQVPTQETQYF
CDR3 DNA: TGTGCCAGCAGCTTGCAGGTTCCGACGCAAGAGACCCAGTACTTC

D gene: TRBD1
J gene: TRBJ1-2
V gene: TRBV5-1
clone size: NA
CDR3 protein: CASSEGAPNYGYTF
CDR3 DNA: TGCGCCAGCAGCGAGGGGGCCCCTAACTATGGCTACACCTTC

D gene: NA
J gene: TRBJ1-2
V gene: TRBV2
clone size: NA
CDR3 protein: CASSEAAYGYTF
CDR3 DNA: TGTGCCAGCAGTGAGGCAGCTTATGGCTACACCTTC

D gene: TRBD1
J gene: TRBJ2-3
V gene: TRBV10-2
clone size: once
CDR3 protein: CASSARQGSSTDTQYF
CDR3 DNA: TGCGCCAGCAGTGCAAGACAGGGGTCGTCCACAGATACGCAGTATTTT

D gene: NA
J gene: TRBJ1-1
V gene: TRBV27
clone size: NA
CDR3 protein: CASSSQRQHEAFF
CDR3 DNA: TGTGCCAGCAGTTCCCAACGACAGCATGAAGCTTTCTTT

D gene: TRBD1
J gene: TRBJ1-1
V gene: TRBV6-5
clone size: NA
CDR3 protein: CASTRQGMNTEAFF
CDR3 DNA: TGTGCCAGCACCCGACAGGGAATGAACACTGAAGCTTTCTTT

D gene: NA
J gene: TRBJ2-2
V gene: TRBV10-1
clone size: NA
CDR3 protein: CASSGGSANTGELFF
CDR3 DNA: TGCGCCAGCAGTGGTGGGTCAGCGAACACCGGGGAGCTGTTTTTT

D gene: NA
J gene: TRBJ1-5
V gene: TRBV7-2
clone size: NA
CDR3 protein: CASSPGATVKVPQHF
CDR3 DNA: TGTGCCAGCAGCCCCGGGGCGACAGTGAAGGTTCCCCAGCATTTT

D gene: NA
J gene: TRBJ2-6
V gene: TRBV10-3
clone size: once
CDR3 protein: CAISESSGTPYPTTF
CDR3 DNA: TGTGCCATCAGTGAGTCGAGTGGGACCCCTTACCCGACGACTTTC

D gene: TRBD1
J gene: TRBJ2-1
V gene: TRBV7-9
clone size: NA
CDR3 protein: CASSKVGTGYNEQFF
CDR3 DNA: TGTGCCAGCAGCAAGGTGGGGACAGGATACAATGAGCAGTTCTTC

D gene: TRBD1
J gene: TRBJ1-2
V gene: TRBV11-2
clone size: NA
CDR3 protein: CASSVPGQGVYGYTF
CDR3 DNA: TGTGCCAGCAGCGTACCGGGACAGGGGGTATACGGCTACACCTTC

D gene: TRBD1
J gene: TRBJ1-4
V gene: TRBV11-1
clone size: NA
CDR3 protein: CASSLNWLGQLNEKLFF
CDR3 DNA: TGTGCCAGCAGCTTAAACTGGCTGGGACAGCTTAATGAAAAACTGTTTTTT